The next 15 T cell receptor beta chains were all read from a single sample in a study of shared clonotypes between healthy human individuals. Assay used: immunoSEQ multiplex PCR; TCRdb lists only in-frame clones, some missing. The sample lists roughly 2,000,000 clones, around 93% occurring once. It was CD45RO-negative cells, positively selected for CCR7, that made up naive CD8 cells, with terminally differentiated effector memory CD45RA+ cells excluded. Sequencing was performed on naive CD8+ T cells from PBMCs. The receptors derive from a man aged 18 to 35 in good health. Some clones in this sample may be carry-over from other donors' samples.

The V call is TRBV27, the J call TRBJ2-7; no definite D call. Germline V gene data show CDR1 as MNHEY and CDR2 as SMNVEV (reference sequence). Between the trimmed V and J ends, which lost 2 bases and 7 bases, there was a span of 15 bases. This CDR3 is 14 amino acids long. The chain's CDR3 is CASSLLPSSGEQYF. The CDR3 bases are TGTGCCAGCAGTTTACTACCCTCATCTGGGGAGCAGTACTTC.

The rearrangement joins TRBV7-8 to TRBJ2-5; D is unclear. Trimming stripped 1 base from V and 7 bases from J, with 25 bases between. CDR3 size: 18 residues. CDR1 is SGHVS and CDR2 is FQNEAQ in the germline V gene. CDR3: CASSLGRFSQMTSGTQYF. Here the CDR3 DNA reads TGTGCCAGCAGCTTAGGTCGGTTCAGCCAGATGACATCGGGGACCCAGTACTTC.

This clone appeared once. This sequence joins TRBV6-1 and TRBJ2-3, with 10 bases that match TRBD2. The CDR3 length is 16 residues. The trim removed 3 bases at V and 2 bases at J, leaving 5 bases unmatched. Looked up from germline, CDR1 is MNHNS and CDR2 is SASEGT. The CDR3 DNA is TGTGCCAGCAGTGACTTCCTAGCGGGAGCCACAGATACGCAGTATTTT. Translated, it gives CASSDFLAGATDTQYF.

As to this clone: Other nucleotide sequences from this sample produce the same CDR3. The chain employs TRBV4-1 and TRBJ2-3; 7 bases are a match to TRBD1. This CDR3 contains 15 residues. Germline CDR1 and CDR2: MGHRA and YSYEKL. J gave up 1 base and V 1 base, and 2 bases lay outside the gene matches. CDR3 in DNA: TGCGCCAGCAGCCAAGGAACAGGGGGCACAGATACGCAGTATTTT. Translation: CASSQGTGGTDTQYF.

The table lists this clone with a count of one. This rearrangement joins TRBV7-2 to TRBJ1-2; 9 nucleotides agree with TRBD1. V lost 4 bases, J lost 5 bases, and 5 bases stayed unmatched. Per germline, CDR1 SGHTA and CDR2 FQGNSA. CDR3 length equals 14 residues. CDR3 sequence reads: CASSWDRDWYGYTF. The DNA for the CDR3 is TGTGCCAGCAGCTGGGACAGGGACTGGTATGGCTACACCTTC. The full variable domain, rest sourced from reference TRBV7-2 and TRBJ1-2, is GAGVSQSPSNKVTEKGKDVELRCDPISGHTALYWYRQSLGQGLEFLIYFQGNSAPDKSGLPSDRFSAERTGGSVSTLTIQRTQQEDSAVYLCASSWDRDWYGYTFGSGTRLTVV.

The rearrangement joins TRBV6-6 to TRBJ1-1; TRBD1 matches at 9 bases. The CDR3 extends over 15 amino acids. CDR1 is MNHNY, CDR2 SVGAGI, per germline (reference sequence). With V trimmed by 8 bases and J by 3 bases, 10 bases remained unmatched. The chain's CDR3 is CASSEIRDRDTEAFF. DNA of the CDR3: TGTGCCAGCTCTGAGATTCGGGACAGGGACACTGAAGCTTTCTTT.

The genes are TRBV7-2 and TRBJ2-5, with TRBD2 identical over 8 bases. The CDR3 totals 19 residues. Per the germline V gene, CDR1 is SGHTA and CDR2 is FQGNSA. Losses at the gene ends were 2 bases for V and 3 bases for J; bases not matched to a gene: 17. CDR3 residues: CASSLKIRVVSGMKETQYF. The CDR3 DNA reads TGTGCCAGCAGCTTAAAAATCCGGGTGGTTAGCGGGATGAAAGAGACCCAGTACTTC. The variable domain in full, completed from reference TRBV7-2 and TRBJ2-5, reads GAGVSQSPSNKVTEKGKDVELRCDPISGHTALYWYRQSLGQGLEFLIYFQGNSAPDKSGLPSDRFSAERTGGSVSTLTIQRTQQEDSAVYLCASSLKIRVVSGMKETQYFGPGTRLLVL.

The V call is TRBV19, the J call TRBJ2-7; possible D gene TRBD1, 7 bases. The CDR3 consists of 14 residues. CDR1 and CDR2 (germline): LNHDA, SQIVND (reference sequence). V lost 9 bases, J lost 2 bases, and 17 bases lay in between. The CDR3 nucleotides read TGTGCCAGCGCCCCGGGCAGGGGGGCCTACGAGCAGTACTTC. It encodes CASAPGRGAYEQYF.

The chain couples TRBV25-1 to TRBJ2-3; a possible D gene is TRBD2 (6 bases). This CDR3 contains 14 residues. CDR1 MGHDK and CDR2 SYGVNS come from the germline V gene. V was shortened by 1 base and J by 3 bases, with 8 bases between the two germline ends. The CDR3 sequence is CASSEFRETDTQYF. The CDR3 nucleotides read TGTGCCAGCAGTGAATTTCGGGAGACAGATACGCAGTATTTT.

This chain uses TRBV19 with TRBJ1-1; TRBD1 matches 8 bases. This CDR3 comprises 14 residues. Germline CDR1 is LNHDA and CDR2 is SQIVND (reference sequence). V was pared by 9 bases and J by 4 bases, with 10 bases of the junction left unmatched. The CDR3 nucleotides read TGTGCCAGCCGGGACAGGCCTATGGGCACTGAAGCTTTCTTT. As protein: CASRDRPMGTEAFF.

V and J are TRBV4-1 and TRBJ2-3, with 7 bases matching TRBD1. Trimming cost V 4 bases and J 2 bases; bases outside gene matches: 9. This CDR3 comprises 16 residues. CDR1 is MGHRA and CDR2 is YSYEKL in the germline V gene. The CDR3 DNA is TGCGCCAGCAGCCTGATACAGGGGCTATTCACAGATACGCAGTATTTT. This sequence encodes CASSLIQGLFTDTQYF.

This clone was observed a handful of times. This chain uses TRBV7-9 with TRBJ1-4; D is undetermined. Germline V gene sequence: CDR1 SEHNR, CDR2 FQNEAQ (reference sequence). Trimming left V 5 bases short and J 8 bases short, with 12 bases between. The CDR3 is 13 amino acids. As DNA, the CDR3 is TGTGCCAGCAGCGCTCCTCTAAGAGAAAAACTGTTTTTT. Amino acids: CASSAPLREKLFF.

V is TRBV11-3 and J is TRBJ2-6; D is unresolved. Germline V gene lookup returns CDR1 SGHNT and CDR2 YENEEA. Trimming shortened V by 3 bases and J by 2 bases, and 5 bases separated the two germline ends. This CDR3 region has 14 residues. Written as DNA, the CDR3 is TGTGCCAGCAGCTTTTCACCTGGGGCCAACGTCCTGACTTTC. Residues: CASSFSPGANVLTF. Drawing the rest from reference TRBV11-3 and TRBJ2-6, the complete variable domain is EAGVVQSPRYKIIEKKQPVAFWCNPISGHNTLYWYLQNLGQGPELLIRYENEEAVDDSQLPKDRFSAERLKGVDSTLKIQPAELGDSAVYLCASSFSPGANVLTFGAGSRLTVL.

The chain joins TRBV15 to TRBJ2-1; 9 nucleotides align to TRBD2. Germline CDR1 reads LNHNV; CDR2 reads YYDKDF (reference sequence). The V and J ends lost 6 bases and 6 bases, in that order; junction bases with no gene match: 6. The CDR3 sequence is 14 residues long. CDR3 coding DNA: TGTGCCACCAGGCGCGGGCGGGAGGGCAATGAGCAGTTCTTC. It yields the protein CATRRGREGNEQFF.

This clone was seen more than once but under ten times. The V call is TRBV25-1, the J call TRBJ2-5; no firm D call. Judging by the DNA end, TRBJ2-7 fits better; the J call may be wrong. This CDR3 has 10 residues. Germline CDR1 and CDR2: MGHDK and SYGVNS. The CDR3 bases are TGTGCCAGCAGTGACTACGAGCAGTACTTC. It yields the protein CASSDYEQYF.